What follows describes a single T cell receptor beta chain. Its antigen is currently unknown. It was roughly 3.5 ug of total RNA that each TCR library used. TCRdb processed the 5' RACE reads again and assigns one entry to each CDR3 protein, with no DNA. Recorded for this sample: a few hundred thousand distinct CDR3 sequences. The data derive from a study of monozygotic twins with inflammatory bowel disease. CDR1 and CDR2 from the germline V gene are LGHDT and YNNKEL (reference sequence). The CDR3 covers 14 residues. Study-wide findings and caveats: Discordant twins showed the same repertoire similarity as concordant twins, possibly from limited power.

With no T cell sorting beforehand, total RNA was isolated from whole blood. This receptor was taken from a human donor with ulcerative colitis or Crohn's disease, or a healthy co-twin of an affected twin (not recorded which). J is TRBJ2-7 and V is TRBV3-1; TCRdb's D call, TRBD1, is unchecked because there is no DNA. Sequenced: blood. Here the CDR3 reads CASSPPGQTYEQYF.